This T cell receptor beta chain was retrieved from a study of blood T cell repertoires in COVID-19. Study-wide background: Sites in the United States, Italy and Spain provided acute and convalescent COVID-19 samples. In each case, the material was cDNA or gDNA derived from T cells, B-cell-depleted T cells, or PBMCs.

The sample holds a few counts of this clone. As processed by the authors: Estimation of nucleated cell counts relied on the amplification of reference gene primers. Some clones are missing from TCRdb's copy, which holds only in-frame ones; the method was immunoSEQ multiplex PCR. V, J and clone size are taken as reported in that table, and D and trimming were inferred from the DNA itself. The sample carries 180,000 or so clones, roughly 84% recorded once. V lost 4 bases, J lost 3 bases, and 12 bases lay in between. Germline assignment: CDR1 SGHNT and CDR2 YENEEA. The CDR3 is 15 residues long. The TCR sequence derives from a woman older than 75 with acute or convalescent COVID-19. Specimen: peripheral blood. This chain uses TRBV11-3 with TRBJ2-2; weak D call: TRBD2 (5 bases). CDR3 sequence reads: CASSSTGDYTGELFF. The CDR3, as DNA: TGTGCCAGCAGCTCCACCGGGGATTACACCGGGGAGCTGTTTTTT.